This T cell receptor beta chain was captured by sequencing in a study of T cell responses to AZD1222 COVID-19 vaccine (dated by TCRdb to about 2021). Context from the whole study: AZD1222 recipients whose second dose came at about 4 weeks and those whose second dose came at about 12 weeks were combined into one group, since spike-specific TCR depth and breadth did not differ between the two schedules. TCR sequencing covered approximately 230 trial participants: 200 to 220 given two doses of AZD1222 and some 25 given two doses of MenACWY control vaccine. Trial participants were enrolled by age into 18-55, 56-69 and 70-plus year subgroups, with about 150, 28 and 57 TCR-sequenced participants respectively.

Unmatched junction bases come to 10, with V trimmed by 5 bases and J by 1 base. The CDR3 contains 17 residues, cysteine and phenylalanine counted. Only the CDR3 region is kept as DNA, spanning 51 bases read in frame from base 1. The germline V gene yields KGHDR for CDR1 and SFDVKD for CDR2. Worth noting for this clone: Its target antigen remains unknown. No quality values exist for individual bases; no much larger clone is one base distant.

The CDR3 regions of human TCRbeta chains were analyzed by immunosequencing. The authors' pipeline ran thus. TCRs in the repertoires were compared against a reference library of SARS-CoV-2-specific TCRs that had been generated with the MIRA antigen-specificity platform. Breadth was defined as the fraction of unique TCRs that were SARS-CoV-2-associated, and depth was defined as the fraction of total T cells that were SARS-CoV-2-associated. Using the MIRA data, every spike-specific TCR was mapped to the spike region that the TCR reacted to and assigned to either a CD4 or a CD8 class. Log10-transformed breadth and depth values were compared by one-way ANOVA with Sidak's multiple comparisons tests. TCRdb provides this immuneACCESS table in a form limited to in-frame rearrangements. Some clones are lacking; in checked studies, under half of them reflect an unresolved V gene, and why the rest are absent is not known. V and J calls and clone size are given by that table; D and trimming were obtained from the DNA. The sample data list approximately 100,000 clones, and roughly nine tenths of these were observed just once. Roughly 7% of the sample is taken by the ten largest.

Results the study describes overall, beyond this receptor: Because no day 14 peak-response samples were available, repertoires were characterized only after the peak T cell response. CD4 TCRs associated with the vaccine covered the entire spike protein, and the dominant responses were in regions 160-218 and 743-854. Participants were mostly white British and included more females than males, and it was suggested by the authors that clonal diversity may have been underestimated. Conclusions about previously exposed vaccinees were limited because only a handful of AZD1222 recipients were SARS-CoV-2 seropositive at baseline. After two AZD1222 doses, spike-specific TCR breadth and depth were significantly higher than at day 0 and than in MenACWY recipients. The 56-69-year group was small, and its depth increase did not reach significance, likely because of low power. Epitopes outside the regions mutated in the B.1.351 and B.1.1.7 variants were reportedly recognized by nearly half of the unique spike-specific TCRs.

The sample's time point label is to be understood as: baseline before first vaccination. Vaccinee samples were obtained from the UK trials COV001 and COV002, which included a single-blind randomized controlled phase 2/3 trial of AZD1222 (ChAdOx1 nCoV-19) in healthy adults. Trial participant PBMC samples were collected at day 0 and day 28 after the second dose for TCRbeta chain sequencing. The source was peripheral blood, collected on day 0 of AZD1222 vaccination. Here the chain combines TRBV24-1 and TRBJ2-1; TRBD2 matches 7 bases in the middle. This TCR was sampled from an adult in good health. The DNA sequence follows: TGTGCCACCAGTGCCTCCGGCGGACTAGGGTCCTACAATGAGCAGTTCTTC. Protein translation: CATSASGGLGSYNEQFF.